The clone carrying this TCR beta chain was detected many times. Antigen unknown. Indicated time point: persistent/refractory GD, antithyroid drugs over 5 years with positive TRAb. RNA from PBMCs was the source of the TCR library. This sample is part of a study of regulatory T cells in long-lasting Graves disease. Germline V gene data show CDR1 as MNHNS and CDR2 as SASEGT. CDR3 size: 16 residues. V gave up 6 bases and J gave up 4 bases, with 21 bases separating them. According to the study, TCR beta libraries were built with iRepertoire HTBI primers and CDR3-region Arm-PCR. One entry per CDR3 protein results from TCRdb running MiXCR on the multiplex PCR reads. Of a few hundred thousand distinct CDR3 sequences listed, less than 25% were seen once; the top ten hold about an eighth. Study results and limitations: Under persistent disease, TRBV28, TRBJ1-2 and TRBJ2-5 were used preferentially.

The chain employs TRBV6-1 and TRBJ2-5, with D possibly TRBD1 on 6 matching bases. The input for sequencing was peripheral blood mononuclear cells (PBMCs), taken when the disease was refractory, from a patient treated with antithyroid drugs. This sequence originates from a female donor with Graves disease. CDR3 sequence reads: CASSALGQGKVETQYF. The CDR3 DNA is TGTGCCAGCAGCGCTCTGGGGCAGGGGAAAGTAGAGACCCAGTACTTC.